This paragraph reports one TCR beta chain. The antigen this receptor binds is unknown. Per-base qualities were not stored, and no clone one base away is much larger. TCR CDR3 regions were amplified from genomic DNA by multiplex PCR using the deep immunoSEQ assay. Genomic DNA extracted from each cell subset was distributed evenly over all wells of several immunoSEQ 96-well plates, and each plate served as one replicate. For sorted subsets, 150 to 250 ng genomic DNA, equal to about 30,000 T cell genomes, was loaded into each replicate PCR. Purified libraries were measured with a Qubit 3.0 fluorometer, size-checked on a Bioanalyzer 2100, and measured again with the KAPA Library Quantification kit. A separate single-read 150-cycle Illumina NextSeq 550 flow cell was used to sequence each immunoSEQ 96-well plate. As for the authors' bioinformatics: Because the immunoSEQ output held only junctional sequences and lacked quality scores, the filtering could not match the filtering applied to full-length reads. Sequences were annotated with PyIR, a Python wrapper for IgBLAST v1.9, using IMGT germline references to assign V/J genes and CDR3. Reads were filtered out if the reads had weak V/J assignments (E-value above 1e-6), no CDR3, stop codons, out-of-frame junctions, or ambiguous translated residues. V3J clonotypes were defined as sequences sharing an identical inferred V gene, J gene, and CDR3 amino acid sequence. The percentage overlap between two repertoires was calculated by dividing the number of shared unique clonotypes by the size of the smaller repertoire. RTK rarefaction, the Chao1 estimator, and Recon v2.1 estimates of unobserved clonotypes were used to assess repertoire richness. OLGA was used to compute generation probabilities for all TCRbeta clonotypes that the gDNA method yielded from four donors. TCRdb limited this immuneACCESS table to in-frame rearrangements with V and J called. A share of clones is missing; checked studies link under half to unresolved V genes, and the rest is unexplained. V and J calls and clone size are as listed in that table; D and trimming were resolved from the DNA. The sample table contains hundreds of thousands of clones; only one count was recorded for 80% to 95% of them. The top ten constitute approximately 25% of the sample.

The germline V gene (reference sequence) gives CDR1 as LNHDA and CDR2 as SQIVND. The CDR3 runs 14 amino acids, cysteine and phenylalanine included. The retained sequence is limited to the CDR3, 42 bases, with the frame set at the first base. V is reduced by 0 bases and J by 4 bases, leaving a spacing of 10 bases between them. This entry belongs to a study of shared clonotypes between healthy human individuals (TCRdb year 2020). Some background on the complete study: A couple of women and a few men aged 18 to 49 years were included in the cohort. Different laboratories and diverse techniques were used to prepare libraries and sequence TCR repertoires, to increase sequencing depth and limit assay-specific biases. Leukapheresis yielded between about 0.85 and 10 billion PBMCs per donor. To estimate repertoire size and how much clonotypes are shared between individuals, the study performed deep sequencing of blood TCR repertoires from 4 to 6 healthy adults. For each donor, CD4 naive and CD4 memory were each run on three plates, CD8 naive on two plates, and CD8 memory on one plate. The research as a whole found: Incomplete sequencing was indicated by rarefaction of sorted-subset datasets, despite the large sequencing depth. Based on pairwise subsampling, the degree of clonotype sharing among donors was expected to be affected by sequencing depth. Across a few donors, approximately 5% of naive CD4, roughly 3.4% of naive CD8, under 2.5% of memory CD4, and 0.4% of memory CD8 clonotypes were shared. Because the study included a small number of donors, the genetic and exposure-history diversity represented was limited. Naive subsets generally had larger estimated clonotype richness than memory subsets did. Higher generation probabilities were observed for clonotypes shared by all four sorted-subset donors than for non-shared clonotypes. Only blood was sampled, and tissue TCR repertoires likely differ from those in blood.

CD8 naive samples were obtained by positive selection for CCR7 among CD45RO-negative cells, yielding a CD45RA+CCR7+ population from which TemRA cells were excluded. Healthy HIV-negative adults with no recently reported acute infections or vaccinations were included as donors. Only Caucasian adults living in Nashville, Tennessee, USA were represented among the donors. Blood was collected by leukapheresis, and PBMCs were isolated by Ficoll-Histopaque density gradient centrifugation and then cryopreserved in liquid nitrogen vapor phase. Analytical flow cytometry was used to check the purity and quantity of each magnetically sorted T cell population. Genomic DNA was isolated from each sorted fraction and quantified by UV absorbance on a Nanodrop 2000c.

The receptor was isolated from a man aged 25 to 40 in good health. Recombination joined TRBV19 with TRBJ2-7, with the D gene not confidently named. Sequencing was done on a sample of naive CD8+ T cells sorted from blood. The cell subset or site label, as the study defines it: CD45RA+CCR7+. The CDR3 sequence is CASSIDLVGYEQYF. The sequenced DNA: TGTGCCAGTAGTATAGATCTTGTCGGGTACGAGCAGTACTTC. Outside the CDR3, residues come from the reference TRBV19 and TRBJ2-7 proteins, so the full variable domain is: DGGITQSPKYLFRKEGQNVTLSCEQNLNHDAMYWYRQDPGQGLRLIYYSQIVNDFQKGDIAEGYSVSREKKESFPLTVTSAQKNPTAFYLCASSIDLVGYEQYFGPGTRLTVT.